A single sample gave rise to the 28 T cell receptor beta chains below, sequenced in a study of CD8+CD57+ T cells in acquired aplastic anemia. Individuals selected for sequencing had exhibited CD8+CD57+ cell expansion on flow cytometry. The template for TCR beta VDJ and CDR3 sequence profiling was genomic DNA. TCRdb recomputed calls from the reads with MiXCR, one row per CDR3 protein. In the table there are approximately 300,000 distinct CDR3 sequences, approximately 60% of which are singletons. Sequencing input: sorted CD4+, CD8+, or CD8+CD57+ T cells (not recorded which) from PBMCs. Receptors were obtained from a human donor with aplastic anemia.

The CDR3 is CASSIDSISYEQYF. The CDR3 DNA is TGTGCCAGTAGTATAGACAGCATCTCCTACGAGCAGTACTTC. V is TRBV19 and J is TRBJ2-7; D unclear. V gave up 0 bases and J gave up 0 bases, with 6 bases separating them. The CDR3 is 14 residues long. Germline CDR1 LNHDA, CDR2 SQIVND (reference sequence).

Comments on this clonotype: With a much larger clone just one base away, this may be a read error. This CDR3 is CASSPRPATSTDTQYF. The CDR3 DNA is TGTGCCAGCAGCCCCCGACCAGCGACTAGCACAGATACGCAGTATTTT. The rearrangement uses TRBV9 and TRBJ2-3; D call uncertain. V was shortened by 4 bases and J by 0 bases, with 15 bases between the two germline ends. CDR1 SGDLS and CDR2 YYNGEE come from the germline V gene. The CDR3 sequence is 16 residues long.

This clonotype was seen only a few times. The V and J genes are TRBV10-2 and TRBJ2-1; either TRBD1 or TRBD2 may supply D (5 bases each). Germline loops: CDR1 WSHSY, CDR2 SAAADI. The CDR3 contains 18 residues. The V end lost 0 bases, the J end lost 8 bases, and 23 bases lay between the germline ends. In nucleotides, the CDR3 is TGCGCCAGCAGTGAGTCGACTCGGAAGCAGGGAGCCGGCCATGAGCAGTTCTTC. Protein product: CASSESTRKQGAGHEQFF.

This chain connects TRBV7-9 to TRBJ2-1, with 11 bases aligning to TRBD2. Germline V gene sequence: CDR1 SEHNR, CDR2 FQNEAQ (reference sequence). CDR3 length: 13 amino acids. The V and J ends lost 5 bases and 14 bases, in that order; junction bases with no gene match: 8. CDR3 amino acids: CASSGRLAGHEFF. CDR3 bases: TGTGCCAGCAGCGGCCGACTAGCGGGACACGAGTTCTTC. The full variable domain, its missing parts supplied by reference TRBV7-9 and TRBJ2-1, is DTGVSQNPRHKITKRGQNVTFRCDPISEHNRLYWYRQTLGQGPEFLTYFQNEAQLEKSRLLSDRFSAERPKGSFSTLEIQRTEQGDSAMYLCASSGRLAGHEFFGPGTRLTVL.

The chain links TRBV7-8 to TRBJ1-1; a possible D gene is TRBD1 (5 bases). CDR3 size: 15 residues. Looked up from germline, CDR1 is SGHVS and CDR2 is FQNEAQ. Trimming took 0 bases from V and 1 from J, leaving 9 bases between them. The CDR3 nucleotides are TGTGCCAGCAGCTTAGCGCAGGGACCGAACACTGAAGCTTTCTTT. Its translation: CASSLAQGPNTEAFF.

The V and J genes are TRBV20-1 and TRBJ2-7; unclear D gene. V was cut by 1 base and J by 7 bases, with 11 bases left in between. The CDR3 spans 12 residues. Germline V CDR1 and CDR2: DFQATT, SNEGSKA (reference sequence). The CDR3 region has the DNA TGCAGTGCTAGAGTAGGATCCGGGGAGCAGTACTTC. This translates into CSARVGSGEQYF.

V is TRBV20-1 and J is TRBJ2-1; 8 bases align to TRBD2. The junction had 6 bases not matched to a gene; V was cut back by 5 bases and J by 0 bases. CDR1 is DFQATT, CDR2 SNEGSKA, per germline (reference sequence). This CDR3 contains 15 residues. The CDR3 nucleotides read TGCAGTGCTGGAGCTAGCGGGCCCTCCTACAATGAGCAGTTCTTC. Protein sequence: CSAGASGPSYNEQFF.

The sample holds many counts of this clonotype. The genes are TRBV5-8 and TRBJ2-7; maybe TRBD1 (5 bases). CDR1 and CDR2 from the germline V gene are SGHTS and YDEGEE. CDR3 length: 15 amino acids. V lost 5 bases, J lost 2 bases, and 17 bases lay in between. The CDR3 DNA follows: TGTGCCAGCAGTCGTCCCCGACAGTTCCCCTACGAGCAGTACTTC. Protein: CASSRPRQFPYEQYF. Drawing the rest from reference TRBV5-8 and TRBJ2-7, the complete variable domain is EAGVTQSPTHLIKTRGQQATLRCSPISGHTSVYWYQQALGLGLQFLLWYDEGEERNRGNFPPRFSGRQFPNYSSELNVNALELEDSALYLCASSRPRQFPYEQYFGPGTRLTVT.

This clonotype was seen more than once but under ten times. CDR3 amino acids: CASSLGEGQPQHF. The CDR3 DNA reads as TGTGCCAGCAGTTTGGGGGAGGGACAGCCCCAGCATTTT. The chain joins TRBV2 to TRBJ1-5; perhaps TRBD1 as D (5 bases). Trimming removed 5 bases at V and 7 bases at J, with 12 bases between. The CDR3 sequence is 13 residues long. The germline V gene has CDR1 SNHLY and CDR2 FYNNEI.

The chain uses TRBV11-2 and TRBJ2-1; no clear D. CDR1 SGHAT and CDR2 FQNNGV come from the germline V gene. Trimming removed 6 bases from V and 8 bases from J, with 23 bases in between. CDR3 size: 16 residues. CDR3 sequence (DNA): TGTGCCAGCAGATTACCGTTTCGAAGTTCACTGCATGAGCAGTTCTTC. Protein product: CASRLPFRSSLHEQFF.

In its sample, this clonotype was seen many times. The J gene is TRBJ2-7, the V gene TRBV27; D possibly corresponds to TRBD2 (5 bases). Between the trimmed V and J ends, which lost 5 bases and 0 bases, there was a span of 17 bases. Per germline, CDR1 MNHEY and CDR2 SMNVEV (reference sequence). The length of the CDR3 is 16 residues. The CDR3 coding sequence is TGTGCCAGCAGTCCCGGGTCCGGGAAAAGCTCCTACGAGCAGTACTTC. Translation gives CASSPGSGKSSYEQYF.

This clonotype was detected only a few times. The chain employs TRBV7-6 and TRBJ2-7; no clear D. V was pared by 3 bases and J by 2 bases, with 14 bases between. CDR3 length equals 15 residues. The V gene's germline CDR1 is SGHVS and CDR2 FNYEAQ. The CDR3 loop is CASSFSAESTYEQYF. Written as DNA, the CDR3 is TGTGCCAGCAGCTTCAGTGCTGAGTCCACCTACGAGCAGTACTTC.

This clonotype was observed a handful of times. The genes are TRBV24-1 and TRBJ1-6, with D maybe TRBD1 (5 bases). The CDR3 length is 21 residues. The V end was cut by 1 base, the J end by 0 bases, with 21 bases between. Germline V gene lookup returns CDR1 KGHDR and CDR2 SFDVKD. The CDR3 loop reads CATSDLLLWGSVSSYNSPLHF. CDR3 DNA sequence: TGTGCCACCAGTGATTTACTACTGTGGGGGTCCGTGAGCTCCTATAATTCACCCCTCCACTTT.

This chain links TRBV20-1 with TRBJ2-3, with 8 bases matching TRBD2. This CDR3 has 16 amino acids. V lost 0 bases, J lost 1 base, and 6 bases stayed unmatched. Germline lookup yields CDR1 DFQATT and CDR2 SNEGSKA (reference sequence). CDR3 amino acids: CSARDRSAGGTDTQYF. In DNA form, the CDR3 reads TGCAGTGCTAGAGATCGGTCAGCGGGGGGCACAGATACGCAGTATTTT.

The CDR3 loop is CASSFGTYNEKLFF. CDR3 nucleotide sequence: TGTGCCAGCAGCTTCGGGACATATAATGAAAAACTGTTTTTT. The chain employs TRBV3-1 and TRBJ1-4; D possibly corresponds to TRBD1 (6 bases). V shed 5 bases and J shed 4 bases, with 11 bases lying between them. In germline, CDR1 is LGHDT, CDR2 YNNKEL (reference sequence). This CDR3 region has 14 residues. Complete variable domain (other parts from reference TRBV3-1 and TRBJ1-4): DTAVSQTPKYLVTQMGNDKSIKCEQNLGHDTMYWYKQDSKKFLKIMFSYNNKELIINETVPNRFSPKSPDKAHLNLHINSLELGDSAVYFCASSFGTYNEKLFFGSGTQLSVL.

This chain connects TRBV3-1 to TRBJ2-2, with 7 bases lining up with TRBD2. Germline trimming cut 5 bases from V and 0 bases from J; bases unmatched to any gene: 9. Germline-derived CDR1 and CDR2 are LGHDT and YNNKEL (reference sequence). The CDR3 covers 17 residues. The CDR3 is CASSLIRDYTNTGELFF. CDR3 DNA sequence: TGTGCCAGCAGCTTAATACGGGACTACACGAACACCGGGGAGCTGTTTTTT.

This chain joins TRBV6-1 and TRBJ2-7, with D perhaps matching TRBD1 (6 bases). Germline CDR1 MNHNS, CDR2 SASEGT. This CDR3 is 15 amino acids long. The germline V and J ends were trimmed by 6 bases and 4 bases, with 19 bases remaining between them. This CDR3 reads CASSGVDSLRYEQYF. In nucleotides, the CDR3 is TGTGCCAGCAGCGGAGTGGACAGCTTAAGGTACGAGCAGTACTTC.

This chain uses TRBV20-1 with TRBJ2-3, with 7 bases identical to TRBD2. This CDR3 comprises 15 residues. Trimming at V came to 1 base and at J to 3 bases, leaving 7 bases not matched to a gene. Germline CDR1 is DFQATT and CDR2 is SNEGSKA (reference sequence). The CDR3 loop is CSARGRLAITDTQYF. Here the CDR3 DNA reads TGCAGTGCTAGAGGGCGACTAGCCATTACAGATACGCAGTATTTT.

The CDR3 is CASSALPGLAGELSGELFF. The DNA for the CDR3 is TGTGCCAGCAGCGCCTTACCGGGACTAGCGGGAGAGCTAAGCGGGGAGCTGTTTTTT. This chain joins TRBV9 and TRBJ2-2; TRBD2 agrees at 14 bases. This CDR3 has 19 amino acids. V was clipped by 3 bases and J by 7 bases; unmatched bases: 14. Per the germline V gene, CDR1 is SGDLS and CDR2 is YYNGEE.

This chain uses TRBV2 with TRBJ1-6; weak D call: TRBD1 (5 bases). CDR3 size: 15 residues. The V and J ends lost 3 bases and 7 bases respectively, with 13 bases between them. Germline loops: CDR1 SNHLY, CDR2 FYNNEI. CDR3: CASSDPGRINSPLHF. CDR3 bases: TGTGCCAGCAGTGACCCGGGACGGATCAATTCACCCCTCCACTTT.

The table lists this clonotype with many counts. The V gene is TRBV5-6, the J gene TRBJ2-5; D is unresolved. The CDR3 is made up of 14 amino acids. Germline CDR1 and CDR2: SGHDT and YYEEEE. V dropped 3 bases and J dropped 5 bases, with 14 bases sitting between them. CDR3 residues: CASSYRGLKETQYF. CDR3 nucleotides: TGTGCCAGCAGCTATAGAGGTCTAAAGGAGACCCAGTACTTC.

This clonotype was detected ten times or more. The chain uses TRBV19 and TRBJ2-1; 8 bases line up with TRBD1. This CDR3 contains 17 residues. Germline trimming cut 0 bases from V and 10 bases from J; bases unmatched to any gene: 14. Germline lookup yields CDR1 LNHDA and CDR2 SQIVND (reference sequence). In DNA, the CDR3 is TGTGCCAGTAGTATAGATGGGGCAGGGGGCGAGTTCACCGAGCAGTTCTTC. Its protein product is CASSIDGAGGEFTEQFF.

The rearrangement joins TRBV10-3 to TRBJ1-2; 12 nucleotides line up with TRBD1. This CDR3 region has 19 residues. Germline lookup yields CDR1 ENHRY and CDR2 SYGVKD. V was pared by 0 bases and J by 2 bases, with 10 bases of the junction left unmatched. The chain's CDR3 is CAISESMGQGAGLNYGYTF. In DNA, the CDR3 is TGTGCCATCAGTGAGTCGATGGGACAGGGGGCAGGCCTGAACTATGGCTACACCTTC.

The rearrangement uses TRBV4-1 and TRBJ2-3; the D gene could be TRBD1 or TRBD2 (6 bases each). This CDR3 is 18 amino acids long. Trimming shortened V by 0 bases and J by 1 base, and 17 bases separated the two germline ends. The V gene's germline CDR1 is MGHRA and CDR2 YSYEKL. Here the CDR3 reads CASSQDEGVRGGTDTQYF. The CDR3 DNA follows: TGCGCCAGCAGCCAAGATGAGGGGGTGCGGGGCGGCACAGATACGCAGTATTTT.

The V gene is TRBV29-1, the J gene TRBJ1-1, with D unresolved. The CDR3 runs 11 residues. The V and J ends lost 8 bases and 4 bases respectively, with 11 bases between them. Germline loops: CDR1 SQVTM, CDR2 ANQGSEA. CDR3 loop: CSLSRGTEAFF. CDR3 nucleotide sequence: TGCAGCCTATCACGGGGCACTGAAGCTTTCTTT.

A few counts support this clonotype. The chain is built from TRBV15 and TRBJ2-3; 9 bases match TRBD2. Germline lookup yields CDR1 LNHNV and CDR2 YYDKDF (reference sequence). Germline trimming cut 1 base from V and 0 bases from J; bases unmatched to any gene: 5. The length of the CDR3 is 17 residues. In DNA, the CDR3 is TGTGCCACCAGCAGAGGCACTAGCGGGCTCAGCACAGATACGCAGTATTTT. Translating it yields CATSRGTSGLSTDTQYF.

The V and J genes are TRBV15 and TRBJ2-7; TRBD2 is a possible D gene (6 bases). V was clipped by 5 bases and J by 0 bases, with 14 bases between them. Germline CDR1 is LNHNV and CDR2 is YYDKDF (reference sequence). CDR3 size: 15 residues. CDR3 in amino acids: CATSVGRGASYEQYF. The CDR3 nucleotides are TGTGCCACCAGCGTAGGCCGCGGGGCCTCCTACGAGCAGTACTTC.

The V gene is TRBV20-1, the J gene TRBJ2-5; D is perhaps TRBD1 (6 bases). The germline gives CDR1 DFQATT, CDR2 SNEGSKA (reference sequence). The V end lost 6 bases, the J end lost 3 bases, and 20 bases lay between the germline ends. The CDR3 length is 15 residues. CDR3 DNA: TGCAGTGCCACGGACAGAGAGAGGGACGAAGAGACCCAGTACTTC. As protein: CSATDRERDEETQYF.